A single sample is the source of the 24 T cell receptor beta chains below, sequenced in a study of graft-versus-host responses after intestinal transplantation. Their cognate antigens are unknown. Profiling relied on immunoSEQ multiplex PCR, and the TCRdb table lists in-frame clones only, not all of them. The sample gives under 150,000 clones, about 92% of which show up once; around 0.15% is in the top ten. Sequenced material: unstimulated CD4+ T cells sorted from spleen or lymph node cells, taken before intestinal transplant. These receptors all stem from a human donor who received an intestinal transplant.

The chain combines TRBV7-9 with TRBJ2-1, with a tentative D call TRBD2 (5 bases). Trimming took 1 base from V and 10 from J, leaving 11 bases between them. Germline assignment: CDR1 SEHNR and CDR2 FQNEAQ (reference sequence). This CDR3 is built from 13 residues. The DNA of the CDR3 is TGTGCCAGCAGCTTAGTAGACGGCGGGGAGCAGTTCTTC. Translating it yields CASSLVDGGEQFF.

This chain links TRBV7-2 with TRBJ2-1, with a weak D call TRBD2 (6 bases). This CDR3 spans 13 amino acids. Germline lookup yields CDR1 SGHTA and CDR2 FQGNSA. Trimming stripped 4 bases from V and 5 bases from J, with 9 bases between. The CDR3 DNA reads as TGTGCCAGCAGCTCCGGGACTCACAATGAGCAGTTCTTC. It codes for CASSSGTHNEQFF.

Here the CDR3 reads CASSEYGARGGYTF. The CDR3 DNA reads as TGCGCCAGCAGTGAGTACGGAGCCAGAGGAGGCTACACCTTC. V is TRBV10-1 and J is TRBJ1-2, with no clear D. The CDR3 totals 14 residues. Between the trimmed V and J ends, which lost 1 base and 8 bases, there was a span of 14 bases. CDR1 is WNHNN and CDR2 is SYGVQD in the germline V gene (reference sequence).

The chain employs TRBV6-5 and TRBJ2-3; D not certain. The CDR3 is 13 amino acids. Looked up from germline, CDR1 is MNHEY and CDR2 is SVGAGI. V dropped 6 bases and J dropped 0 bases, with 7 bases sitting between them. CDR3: CASSAPSTDTQYF. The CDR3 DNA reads TGTGCCAGCAGCGCACCTAGCACAGATACGCAGTATTTT.

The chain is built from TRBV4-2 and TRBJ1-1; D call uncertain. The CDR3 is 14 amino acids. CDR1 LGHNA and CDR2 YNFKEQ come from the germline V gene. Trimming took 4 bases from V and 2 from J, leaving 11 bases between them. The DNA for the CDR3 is TGTGCCAGCAGCCCAAGAACCTATAACACTGAAGCTTTCTTT. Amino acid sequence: CASSPRTYNTEAFF.

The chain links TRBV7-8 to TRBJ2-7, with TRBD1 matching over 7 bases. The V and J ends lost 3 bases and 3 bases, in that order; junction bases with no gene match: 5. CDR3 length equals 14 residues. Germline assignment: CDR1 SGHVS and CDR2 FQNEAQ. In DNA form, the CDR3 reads TGTGCCAGCAGCTTGCCAGGGGGTGACTACGAGCAGTACTTC. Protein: CASSLPGGDYEQYF. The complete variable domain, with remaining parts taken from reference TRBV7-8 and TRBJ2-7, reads GAGVSQSPRYKVAKRGQDVALRCDPISGHVSLFWYQQALGQGPEFLTYFQNEAQLDKSGLPSDRFFAERPEGSVSTLKIQRTQQEDSAVYLCASSLPGGDYEQYFGPGTRLTVT.

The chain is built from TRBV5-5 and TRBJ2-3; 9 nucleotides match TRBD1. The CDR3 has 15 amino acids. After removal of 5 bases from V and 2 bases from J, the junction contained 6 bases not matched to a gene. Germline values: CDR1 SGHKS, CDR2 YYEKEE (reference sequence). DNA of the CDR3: TGTGCCAGCAGTCGGACAGGGGTCGTCACAGATACGCAGTATTTT. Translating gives CASSRTGVVTDTQYF.

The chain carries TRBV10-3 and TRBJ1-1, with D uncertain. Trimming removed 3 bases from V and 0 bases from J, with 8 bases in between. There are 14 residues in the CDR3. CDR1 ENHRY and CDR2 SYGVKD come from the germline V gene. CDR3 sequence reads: CAISDGVMNTEAFF. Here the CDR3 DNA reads TGTGCCATCAGTGATGGGGTCATGAACACTGAAGCTTTCTTT.

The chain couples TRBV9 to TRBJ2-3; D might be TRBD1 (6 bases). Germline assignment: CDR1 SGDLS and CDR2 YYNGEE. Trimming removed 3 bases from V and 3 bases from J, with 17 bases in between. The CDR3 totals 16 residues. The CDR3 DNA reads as TGTGCCAGCAGCGCCAGACAGGATTTGAGGACAGATACGCAGTATTTT. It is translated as CASSARQDLRTDTQYF. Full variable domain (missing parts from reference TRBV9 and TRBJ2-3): DSGVTQTPKHLITATGQRVTLRCSPRSGDLSVYWYQQSLDQGLQFLIQYYNGEERAKGNILERFSAQQFPDLHSELNLSSLELGDSALYFCASSARQDLRTDTQYFGPGTRLTVL.

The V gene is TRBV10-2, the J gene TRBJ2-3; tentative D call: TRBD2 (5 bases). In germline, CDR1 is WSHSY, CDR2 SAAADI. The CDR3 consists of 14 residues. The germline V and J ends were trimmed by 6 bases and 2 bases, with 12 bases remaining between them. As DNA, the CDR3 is TGCGCCAGCAGGGTCGGACTCGTCACAGATACGCAGTATTTT. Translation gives CASRVGLVTDTQYF.

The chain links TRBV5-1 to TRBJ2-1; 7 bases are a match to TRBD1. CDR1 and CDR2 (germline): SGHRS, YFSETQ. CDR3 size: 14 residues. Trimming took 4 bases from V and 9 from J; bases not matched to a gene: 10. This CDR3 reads CASSTETGFSEQFF. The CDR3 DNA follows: TGCGCCAGCAGCACAGAGACAGGGTTCTCTGAGCAGTTCTTC.

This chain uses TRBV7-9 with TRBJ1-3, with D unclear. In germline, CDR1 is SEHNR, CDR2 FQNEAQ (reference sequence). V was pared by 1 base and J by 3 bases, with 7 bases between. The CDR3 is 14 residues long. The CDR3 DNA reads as TGTGCCAGCAGCTTAGATTCGGGTGGAAACACCATATATTTT. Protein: CASSLDSGGNTIYF.

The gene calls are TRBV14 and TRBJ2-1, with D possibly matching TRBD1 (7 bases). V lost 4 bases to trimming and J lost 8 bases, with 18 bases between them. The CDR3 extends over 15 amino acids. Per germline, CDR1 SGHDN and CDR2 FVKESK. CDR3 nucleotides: TGTGCCAGCAGCCGTAAAGGCGGAGGGGGCGATGAGCAGTTCTTC. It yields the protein CASSRKGGGGDEQFF.

CDR3 loop: CASSPGQRGTHTDTQYF. CDR3 in DNA: TGTGCCAGCTCACCAGGGCAGCGGGGGACCCACACAGATACGCAGTATTTT. The rearrangement uses TRBV18 and TRBJ2-3; 8 bases agree with TRBD2. The V segment lost 2 bases and the J segment 2 bases; nucleotides outside the gene matches: 9. This CDR3 is 17 amino acids long. Germline assignment: CDR1 KGHSH and CDR2 LQKENI.

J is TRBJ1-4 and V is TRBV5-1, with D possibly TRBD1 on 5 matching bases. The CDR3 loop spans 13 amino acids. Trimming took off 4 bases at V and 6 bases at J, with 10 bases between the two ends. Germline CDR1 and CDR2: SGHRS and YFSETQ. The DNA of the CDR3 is TGCGCCAGCAGCGCGATGACAGATGAAAAACTGTTTTTT. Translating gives CASSAMTDEKLFF.

CDR3 in DNA: TGTGCCAGCAGCGCCCAGGTCAGGGCTGAAGCTTTCTTT. Translated, it gives CASSAQVRAEAFF. The chain couples TRBV11-2 to TRBJ1-1, with a tentative D call TRBD1 (5 bases). The V end was cut by 5 bases, the J end by 6 bases, with 13 bases between. The CDR3 has 13 residues. CDR1 and CDR2 from the germline V gene are SGHAT and FQNNGV.

In DNA, the CDR3 is TGTGCCAGCAGCTTTAGTGACTTCTGGGGACAGGGGGTACCCCTCCACTTT. Protein: CASSFSDFWGQGVPLHF. The rearrangement uses TRBV5-6 and TRBJ1-6, with 11 bases identical to TRBD1. CDR1 SGHDT and CDR2 YYEEEE come from the germline V gene. This CDR3 comprises 17 residues. Trimming cost V 2 bases and J 12 bases; bases outside gene matches: 13.

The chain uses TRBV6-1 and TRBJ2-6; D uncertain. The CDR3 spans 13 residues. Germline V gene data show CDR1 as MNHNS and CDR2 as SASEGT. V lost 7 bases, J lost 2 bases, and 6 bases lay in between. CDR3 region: CASNPPGANVLTF. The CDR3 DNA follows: TGTGCCAGCAACCCACCTGGGGCCAACGTCCTGACTTTC.

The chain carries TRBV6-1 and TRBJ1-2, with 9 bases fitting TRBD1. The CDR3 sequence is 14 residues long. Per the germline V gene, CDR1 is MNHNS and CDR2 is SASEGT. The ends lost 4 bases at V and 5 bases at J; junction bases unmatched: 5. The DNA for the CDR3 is TGTGCCAGCAGTGGAGACAGGGGGGGTTATGGCTACACCTTC. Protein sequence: CASSGDRGGYGYTF.

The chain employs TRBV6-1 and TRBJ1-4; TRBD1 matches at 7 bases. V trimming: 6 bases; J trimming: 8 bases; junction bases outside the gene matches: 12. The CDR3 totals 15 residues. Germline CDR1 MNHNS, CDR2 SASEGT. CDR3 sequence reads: CASRALQGLGEKLFF. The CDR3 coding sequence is TGTGCCAGCAGGGCTTTACAGGGGTTGGGGGAAAAACTGTTTTTT.

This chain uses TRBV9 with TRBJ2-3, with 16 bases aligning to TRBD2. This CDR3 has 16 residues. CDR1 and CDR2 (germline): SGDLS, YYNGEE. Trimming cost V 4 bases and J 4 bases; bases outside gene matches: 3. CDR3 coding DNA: TGTGCCAGCAGCCCGGGACTAGCGGGGGGGTCAGATACGCAGTATTTT. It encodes CASSPGLAGGSDTQYF.

Here the CDR3 DNA reads TGTGCCAGCTCACCAGCCAGTTTCGGAGGCTACACCTTC. Protein product: CASSPASFGGYTF. The J gene is TRBJ1-2, the V gene TRBV18; D is unclear. V was cut by 2 bases and J by 8 bases, with 12 bases left in between. There are 13 residues in the CDR3. Germline V gene data show CDR1 as KGHSH and CDR2 as LQKENI.

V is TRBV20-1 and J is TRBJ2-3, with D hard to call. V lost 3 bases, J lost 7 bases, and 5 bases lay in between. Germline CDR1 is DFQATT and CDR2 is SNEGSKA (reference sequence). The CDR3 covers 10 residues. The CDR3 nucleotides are TGCAGTGCTAGGGAGTATACGCAGTATTTT. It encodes CSAREYTQYF.

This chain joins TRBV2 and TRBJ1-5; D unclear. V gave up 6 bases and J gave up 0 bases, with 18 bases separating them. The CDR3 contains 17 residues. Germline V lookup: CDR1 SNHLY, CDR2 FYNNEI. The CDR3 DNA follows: TGTGCCAGCAGACCAGGACCGGCTAGAATTAGCAATCAGCCCCAGCATTTT. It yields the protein CASRPGPARISNQPQHF.